The 25 T cell receptor beta chains below were found in one sample sequenced in a study of OX40 agonist ivuxolimab in advanced cancers. Produced via immunoSEQ multiplex PCR; TCRdb's table is partial and in-frame only. Counted here are around 92,000 clones, around 94% occurring once; the ten biggest clones make up around 0.17%. The specimen comprised CD4+ or CD8+ T cells sorted from blood, sampled in a trial of the OX40 agonist ivuxolimab. These receptors were obtained from an adult with an advanced solid tumor such as melanoma, head and neck, liver or kidney cancer.

The rearrangement uses TRBV15 and TRBJ2-7; D possibly corresponds to TRBD1 (5 bases). The CDR3 contains 12 residues. The germline V and J ends were trimmed by 2 bases and 8 bases, with 10 bases remaining between them. CDR1 is LNHNV, CDR2 YYDKDF, per germline (reference sequence). The CDR3 DNA sequence: TGTGCCACCAGCAGACCGGACATCAAGCAGTACTTC. This translates into CATSRPDIKQYF.

The J gene is TRBJ1-2, the V gene TRBV4-3; tentative D call: TRBD1 (5 bases). V dropped 3 bases and J dropped 1 base, with 12 bases sitting between them. Per germline, CDR1 LGHNA and CDR2 YSLEER. CDR3 length: 15 amino acids. CDR3 nucleotides: TGCGCCAGCAGCCACCCGGGACCTGATAACTATGGCTACACCTTC. Protein sequence: CASSHPGPDNYGYTF.

V is TRBV28 and J is TRBJ2-6; maybe TRBD1 (6 bases). V lost 3 bases and J 4 bases, leaving 13 bases between the germline ends. CDR1 MDHEN and CDR2 SYDVKM come from the germline V gene. CDR3 length: 16 residues. This CDR3 reads CASSFSGAWGANVLTF. CDR3 bases: TGTGCCAGCAGTTTTTCAGGGGCGTGGGGGGCCAACGTCCTGACTTTC. Supplemented by reference TRBV28 and TRBJ2-6, the full variable domain reads DVKVTQSSRYLVKRTGEKVFLECVQDMDHENMFWYRQDPGLGLRLIYFSYDVKMKEKGDIPEGYSVSREKKERFSLILESASTNQTSMYLCASSFSGAWGANVLTFGAGSRLTVL.

J is TRBJ1-5 and V is TRBV11-3; D not certain. This CDR3 is built from 14 residues. Germline V lookup: CDR1 SGHNT, CDR2 YENEEA. Trimming took 8 bases from V and 1 from J, leaving 12 bases between them. The CDR3 sequence: CASASMGSNQPQHF. CDR3 sequence (DNA): TGTGCCAGCGCATCAATGGGGAGCAATCAGCCCCAGCATTTT.

V and J are TRBV7-7 and TRBJ2-1; TRBD2 matches at 11 bases. From germline, CDR1 is SSHAT and CDR2 FNYEAQ (reference sequence). V dropped 5 bases and J dropped 1; count of bases not matched to a gene: 1. The length of the CDR3 is 15 residues. The CDR3 DNA follows: TGTGCCAGCAGCCCTAGCGGGGGGTCCTACAATGAGCAGTTCTTC. This codes for CASSPSGGSYNEQFF.

The V call is TRBV19, the J call TRBJ1-1; no clear D. The CDR3 covers 12 residues. CDR1 and CDR2 (germline): LNHDA, SQIVND (reference sequence). Trimming took off 7 bases at V and 4 bases at J, with 10 bases between the two ends. CDR3 sequence: CASNDRVTEAFF. DNA for the CDR3: TGTGCCAGTAATGATAGGGTCACTGAAGCTTTCTTT.

The V call is TRBV6-5, the J call TRBJ2-7; D may correspond to TRBD1 or TRBD2 (5 bases each). Germline-derived CDR1 and CDR2 are MNHEY and SVGAGI. The CDR3 has 12 amino acids. Trimming took off 6 bases at V and 4 bases at J, with 10 bases between the two ends. For the CDR3, the DNA is TGTGCCAGCAGGGCCGGGGCGTACGAGCAGTACTTC. Translating it yields CASRAGAYEQYF.

The genes are TRBV11-2 and TRBJ1-3, with D possibly being TRBD1 (6 bases). The CDR3 extends over 13 amino acids. CDR1 is SGHAT and CDR2 is FQNNGV in the germline V gene. Trimming took off 6 bases at V and 8 bases at J, with 14 bases between the two ends. The CDR3 reads CASSPGVADTIYF. As DNA, the CDR3 is TGTGCCAGCAGTCCAGGGGTCGCGGACACCATATATTTT.

This chain connects TRBV11-3 to TRBJ1-5; 9 bases match TRBD1. The CDR3 length is 14 residues. Unmatched junction bases numbered 3, after V lost 3 bases and J lost 6 bases. Looked up from germline, CDR1 is SGHNT and CDR2 is YENEEA. CDR3 amino acids: CASSFRQGVQPQHF. The CDR3 nucleotides read TGTGCCAGCAGCTTCCGACAGGGGGTTCAGCCCCAGCATTTT.

This clone was counted a single time. The CDR3 coding sequence is TGTGCCAGCTCTTGGACAGGGCGGGGTGAAAAACTGTTTTTT. It translates to CASSWTGRGEKLFF. This chain links TRBV18 with TRBJ1-4; TRBD1 agrees at 8 bases. Germline lookup yields CDR1 KGHSH and CDR2 LQKENI. The CDR3 loop spans 14 amino acids. Trimming removed 6 bases from V and 7 bases from J; junction bases left unmatched: 7.

This rearrangement joins TRBV19 to TRBJ1-1; 8 nucleotides align to TRBD1. Trimming cost V 7 bases and J 1 base; bases outside gene matches: 2. The CDR3 length is 13 residues. Germline V CDR1 and CDR2: LNHDA, SQIVND (reference sequence). CDR3 bases: TGTGCCAGTAAGGACAGGGCGAACACTGAAGCTTTCTTT. It specifies CASKDRANTEAFF.

In this sample, this clone turned up once. The chain joins TRBV28 to TRBJ2-7; 14 positions agree with TRBD2. Germline assignment: CDR1 MDHEN and CDR2 SYDVKM. Losses at the gene ends were 5 bases for V and 9 bases for J; bases not matched to a gene: 6. The CDR3 has 14 amino acids. This CDR3 reads CASSLTGTSGGQYF. As DNA, the CDR3 is TGTGCCAGCAGTCTGACCGGGACTAGCGGGGGGCAGTACTTC.

V is TRBV18 and J is TRBJ2-5; a weak D match, TRBD1 (5 bases). Looked up from germline, CDR1 is KGHSH and CDR2 is LQKENI. The V gene lost 0 bases and the J gene lost 4 bases, with 9 bases spanning the gap. The length of the CDR3 is 14 residues. The CDR3 coding sequence is TGTGCCAGCTCACCACCCGGCAGGGCAGAGACCCAGTACTTC. It translates to CASSPPGRAETQYF.

This clone has just a few counts. The rearrangement links TRBV5-1 to TRBJ2-7; D is unresolved. Trimming took off 1 base at V and 0 bases at J, with 8 bases between the two ends. This CDR3 is 14 amino acids long. Germline V lookup: CDR1 SGHRS, CDR2 YFSETQ. The CDR3 DNA reads TGCGCCAGCAGCTTGTCGGCGGCCTCCTACGAGCAGTACTTC. This sequence encodes CASSLSAASYEQYF.

The V call is TRBV18, the J call TRBJ2-5, with 7 bases that match TRBD2. The CDR3 has 18 amino acids. CDR1 is KGHSH and CDR2 is LQKENI in the germline V gene. The J segment lost 1 base and the V segment lost 3 bases, leaving 14 bases of the junction unmatched. CDR3 region: CASSPLSILARGQETQYF. Here the CDR3 DNA reads TGTGCCAGCTCACCCCTTTCGATACTAGCGAGGGGCCAAGAGACCCAGTACTTC.

This chain links TRBV5-1 with TRBJ2-5, with TRBD2 matching over 8 bases. Germline trimming cut 4 bases from V and 5 bases from J; bases unmatched to any gene: 10. Per the germline V gene, CDR1 is SGHRS and CDR2 is YFSETQ. The CDR3 is 15 amino acids. CDR3: CASSREGRGLETQYF. DNA for the CDR3: TGCGCCAGCAGCCGGGAGGGACGCGGTCTGGAGACCCAGTACTTC.

J is TRBJ2-3 and V is TRBV30; 7 nucleotides align to TRBD1. This CDR3 region has 15 residues. The germline V gene has CDR1 GTSNPN and CDR2 SVGIG (reference sequence). V lost 8 bases to trimming and J lost 2 bases; unmatched junction nucleotides: 13. This chain's CDR3 is CAGTQRTGPTDTQYF. CDR3 nucleotides: TGTGCCGGGACCCAACGGACAGGACCCACAGATACGCAGTATTTT.

The rearrangement links TRBV18 to TRBJ2-7; D is undetermined. V lost 1 base to trimming and J lost 7 bases, with 11 bases between them. The CDR3 is 13 residues long. CDR1 and CDR2 (germline): KGHSH, LQKENI. The CDR3 region has the DNA TGTGCCAGCTCACCACAAGACCATGGAGAGCAGTACTTC. Protein: CASSPQDHGEQYF.

V is TRBV27 and J is TRBJ2-7, with 13 bases matching TRBD2. The ends lost 7 bases at V and 3 bases at J; junction bases unmatched: 6. There are 15 residues in the CDR3. CDR1 and CDR2 (germline): MNHEY, SMNVEV (reference sequence). The CDR3 DNA is TGTGCCAGCACCTCCTGGACTAGCGGGAGCTACGAGCAGTACTTC. Translated: CASTSWTSGSYEQYF.

This clone appeared once. V and J are TRBV28 and TRBJ2-5; TRBD2 aligns across 10 bases. CDR1 and CDR2 (germline): MDHEN, SYDVKM. With 3 bases clipped from V and 5 bases from J, the junction kept 6 bases outside the gene matches. The CDR3 is made up of 15 amino acids. The CDR3 loop is CASSLTLAGVETQYF. For the CDR3, the DNA is TGTGCCAGCAGTTTGACGCTAGCGGGAGTGGAGACCCAGTACTTC.

The rearrangement joins TRBV20-1 to TRBJ1-2; D ambiguous. From germline, CDR1 is DFQATT and CDR2 SNEGSKA (reference sequence). The length of the CDR3 is 11 residues. Deletions cut 4 bases from V and 7 bases from J, with 10 bases between. CDR3 DNA: TGCAGTGCTATCTGGGAGGCTGGCTACACCTTC. Translation: CSAIWEAGYTF.

The chain employs TRBV19 and TRBJ1-2, with D possibly TRBD1 on 5 matching bases. CDR1 is LNHDA, CDR2 SQIVND, per germline (reference sequence). The length of the CDR3 is 17 residues. The V end was cut by 7 bases, the J end by 0 bases, with 21 bases between. CDR3 nucleotide sequence: TGTGCCAGTAACTTTTCCTGGGGGACCGTGGCTAACTATGGCTACACCTTC. Protein sequence: CASNFSWGTVANYGYTF.

V and J are TRBV29-1 and TRBJ1-1; D remains unclear. The CDR3 contains 13 residues. V lost 7 bases and J lost 1, with 13 bases in between. The germline gives CDR1 SQVTM, CDR2 ANQGSEA. The CDR3: CSATNPANTEAFF. CDR3 nucleotides: TGCAGCGCGACAAATCCGGCGAACACTGAAGCTTTCTTT.

This rearrangement joins TRBV30 to TRBJ2-2; 7 positions match TRBD2. The CDR3 has 14 amino acids. Trimming cost V 1 base and J 5 bases; bases outside gene matches: 4. Germline CDR1 and CDR2: GTSNPN and SVGIG (reference sequence). The CDR3 spells CAWSGGSMTGELFF. CDR3 in DNA: TGTGCCTGGAGTGGCGGGAGCATGACCGGGGAGCTGTTTTTT.

The chain combines TRBV10-2 with TRBJ1-6; D not certain. The CDR3 is 16 residues long. Germline values: CDR1 WSHSY, CDR2 SAAADI. V gave up 8 bases and J gave up 0 bases, with 14 bases separating them. CDR3 bases: TGCGCCAGCGTCAGGACCGCGAGCTCCTATAATTCACCCCTCCACTTT. The encoded protein is CASVRTASSYNSPLHF.